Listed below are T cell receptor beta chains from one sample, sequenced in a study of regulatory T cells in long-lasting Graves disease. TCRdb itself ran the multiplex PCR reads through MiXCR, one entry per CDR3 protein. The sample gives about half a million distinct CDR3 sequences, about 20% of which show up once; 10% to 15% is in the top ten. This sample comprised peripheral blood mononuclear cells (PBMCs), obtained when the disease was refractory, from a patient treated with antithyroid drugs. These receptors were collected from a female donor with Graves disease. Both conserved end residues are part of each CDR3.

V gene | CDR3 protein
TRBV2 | CASSGPEGTQYF
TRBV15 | CATSRDQGSGGETQYF
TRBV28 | CASRRTARETQYF
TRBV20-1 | CSARDLAPGQVFNGEQYF
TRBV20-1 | CSARERGGAYEQYF
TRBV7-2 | CASRGAGTENSPLHF
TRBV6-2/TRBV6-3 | CASSPRTITDTQYF
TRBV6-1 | CASSRGLAGSQETQYF
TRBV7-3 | CASSLGMGGGGDEQYF
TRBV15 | CATSRGPGGIEKLFF
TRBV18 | CASSLRDNYEQYF